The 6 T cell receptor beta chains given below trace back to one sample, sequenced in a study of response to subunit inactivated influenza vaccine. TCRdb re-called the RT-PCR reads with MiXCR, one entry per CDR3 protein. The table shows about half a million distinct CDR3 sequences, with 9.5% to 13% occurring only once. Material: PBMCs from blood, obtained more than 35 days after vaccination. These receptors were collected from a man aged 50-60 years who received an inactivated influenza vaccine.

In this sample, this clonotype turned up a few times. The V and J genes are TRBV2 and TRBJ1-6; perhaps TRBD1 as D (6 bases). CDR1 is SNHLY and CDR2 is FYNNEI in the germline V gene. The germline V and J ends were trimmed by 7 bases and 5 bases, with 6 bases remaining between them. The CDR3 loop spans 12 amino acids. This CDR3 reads CASNRDNSPLHF. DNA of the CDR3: TGTGCCAGCAACAGGGATAATTCACCCCTCCACTTT.

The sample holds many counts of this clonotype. CDR3 nucleotide sequence: TGCAGTGCTAGATTTGGTTTGGATTCACCCCTCCACTTT. Residues: CSARFGLDSPLHF. This chain links TRBV20-1 with TRBJ1-6, with unresolved D. Trimming shortened V by 2 bases and J by 8 bases, and 10 bases separated the two germline ends. The germline V gene has CDR1 DFQATT and CDR2 SNEGSKA (reference sequence). CDR3 length: 13 amino acids.

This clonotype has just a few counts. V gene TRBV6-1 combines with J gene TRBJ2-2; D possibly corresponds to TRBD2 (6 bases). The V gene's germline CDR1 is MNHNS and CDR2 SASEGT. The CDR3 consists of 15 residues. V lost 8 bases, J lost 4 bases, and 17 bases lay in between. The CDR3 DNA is TGTGCCAGCCGGCGAAAGGGAGGCGGCACCGGGGAGCTGTTTTTT. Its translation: CASRRKGGGTGELFF.

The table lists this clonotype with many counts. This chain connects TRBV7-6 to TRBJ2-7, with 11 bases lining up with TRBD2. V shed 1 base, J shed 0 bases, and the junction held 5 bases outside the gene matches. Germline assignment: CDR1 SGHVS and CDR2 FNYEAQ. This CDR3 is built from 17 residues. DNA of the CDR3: TGTGCCAGCAGCTTAGAGGGACTAGCGGATATCTCCTACGAGCAGTACTTC. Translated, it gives CASSLEGLADISYEQYF.

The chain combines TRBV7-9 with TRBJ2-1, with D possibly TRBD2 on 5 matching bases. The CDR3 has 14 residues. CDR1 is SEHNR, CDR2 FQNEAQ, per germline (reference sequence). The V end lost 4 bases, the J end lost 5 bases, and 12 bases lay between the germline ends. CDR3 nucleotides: TGTGCCAGCAGCTCCCCCGGGATCGACAATGAGCAGTTCTTC. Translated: CASSSPGIDNEQFF. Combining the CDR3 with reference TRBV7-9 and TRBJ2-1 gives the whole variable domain DTGVSQNPRHKITKRGQNVTFRCDPISEHNRLYWYRQTLGQGPEFLTYFQNEAQLEKSRLLSDRFSAERPKGSFSTLEIQRTEQGDSAMYLCASSSPGIDNEQFFGPGTRLTVL.

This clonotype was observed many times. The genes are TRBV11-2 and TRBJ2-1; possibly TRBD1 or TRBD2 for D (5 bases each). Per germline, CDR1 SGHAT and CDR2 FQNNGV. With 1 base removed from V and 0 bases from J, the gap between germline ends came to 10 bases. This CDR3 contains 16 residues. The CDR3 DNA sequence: TGTGCCAGCAGCTTAGGAGGGGAGAGCTCCTACAATGAGCAGTTCTTC. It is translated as CASSLGGESSYNEQFF.